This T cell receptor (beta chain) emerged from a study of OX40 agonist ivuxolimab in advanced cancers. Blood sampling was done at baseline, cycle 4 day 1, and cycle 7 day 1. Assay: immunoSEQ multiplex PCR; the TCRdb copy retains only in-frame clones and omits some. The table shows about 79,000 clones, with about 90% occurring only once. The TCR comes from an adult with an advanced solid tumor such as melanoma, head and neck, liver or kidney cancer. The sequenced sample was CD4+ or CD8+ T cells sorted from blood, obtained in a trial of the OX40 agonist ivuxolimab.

The CDR3 sequence is CASSVVAKNIQYF. CDR3 bases: TGTGCCAGCAGTGTGGTTGCCAAAAACATTCAGTACTTC. V is TRBV25-1 and J is TRBJ2-4; D not resolved. The CDR3 has 13 amino acids. In germline, CDR1 is MGHDK, CDR2 SYGVNS. V lost 4 bases and J 1 base, leaving 5 bases between the germline ends.